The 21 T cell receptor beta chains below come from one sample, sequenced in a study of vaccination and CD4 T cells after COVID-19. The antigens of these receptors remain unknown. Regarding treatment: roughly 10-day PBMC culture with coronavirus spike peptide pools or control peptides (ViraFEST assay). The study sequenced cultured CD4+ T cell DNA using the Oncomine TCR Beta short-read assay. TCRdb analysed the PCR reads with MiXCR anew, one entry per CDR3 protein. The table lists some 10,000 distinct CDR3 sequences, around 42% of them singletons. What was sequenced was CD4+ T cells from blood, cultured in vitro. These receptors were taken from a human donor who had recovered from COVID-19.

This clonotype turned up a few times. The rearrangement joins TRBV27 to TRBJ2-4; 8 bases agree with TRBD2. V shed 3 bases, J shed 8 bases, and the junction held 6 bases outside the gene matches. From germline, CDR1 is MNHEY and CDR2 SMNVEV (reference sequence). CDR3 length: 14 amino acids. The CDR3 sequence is CASSLASGRDIQYF. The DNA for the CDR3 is TGTGCCAGCAGTTTGGCTAGCGGGCGAGACATTCAGTACTTC.

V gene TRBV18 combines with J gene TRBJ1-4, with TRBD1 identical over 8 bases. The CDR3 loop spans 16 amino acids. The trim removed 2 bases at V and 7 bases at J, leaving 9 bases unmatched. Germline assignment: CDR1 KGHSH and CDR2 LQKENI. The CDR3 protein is CASSPLRGTGGEKLFF. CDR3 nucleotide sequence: TGTGCCAGCTCACCATTAAGGGGGACAGGAGGTGAAAAACTGTTTTTT.

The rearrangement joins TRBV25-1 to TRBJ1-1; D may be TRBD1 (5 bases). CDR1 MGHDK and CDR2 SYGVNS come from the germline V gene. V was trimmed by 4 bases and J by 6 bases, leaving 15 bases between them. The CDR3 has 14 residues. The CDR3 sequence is CASSAPGVTAEAFF. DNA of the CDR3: TGTGCCAGCAGTGCCCCGGGGGTGACCGCTGAAGCTTTCTTT.

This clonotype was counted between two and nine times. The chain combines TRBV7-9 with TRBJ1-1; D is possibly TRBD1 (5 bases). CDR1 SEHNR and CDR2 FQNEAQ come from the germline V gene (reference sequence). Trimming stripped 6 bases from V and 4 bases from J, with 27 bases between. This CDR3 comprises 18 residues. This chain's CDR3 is CASSQRGSAGRYGTEAFF. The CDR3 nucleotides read TGTGCCAGCAGTCAACGGGGGAGCGCAGGTCGCTATGGCACTGAAGCTTTCTTT.

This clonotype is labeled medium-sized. The CDR3 coding sequence is TGCAGTGCTAGAGAAAGGGGCGGAGACTATGGCTACACCTTC. The encoded protein is CSARERGGDYGYTF. This chain joins TRBV20-1 and TRBJ1-2; weak D call: TRBD1 (5 bases). This CDR3 spans 14 amino acids. Trimming stripped 0 bases from V and 3 bases from J, with 11 bases between. Germline loops: CDR1 DFQATT, CDR2 SNEGSKA (reference sequence).

In DNA, the CDR3 is TGTGCCAGCAGCTCGGACAGGAAAAGTGAAGAGCAGTACTTC. This sequence encodes CASSSDRKSEEQYF. The chain uses TRBV11-2 and TRBJ2-7, with TRBD1 matching over 7 bases. Germline assignment: CDR1 SGHAT and CDR2 FQNNGV. The CDR3 is 14 residues long. V shed 4 bases, J shed 7 bases, and the junction held 10 bases outside the gene matches.

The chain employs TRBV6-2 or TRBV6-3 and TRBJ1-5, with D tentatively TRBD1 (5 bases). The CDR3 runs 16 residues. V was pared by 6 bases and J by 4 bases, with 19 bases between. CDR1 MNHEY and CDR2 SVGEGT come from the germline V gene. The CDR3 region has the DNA TGTGCCAGCAGAGATACACTATTACGGGGGAATCAGCCCCAGCATTTT. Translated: CASRDTLLRGNQPQHF.

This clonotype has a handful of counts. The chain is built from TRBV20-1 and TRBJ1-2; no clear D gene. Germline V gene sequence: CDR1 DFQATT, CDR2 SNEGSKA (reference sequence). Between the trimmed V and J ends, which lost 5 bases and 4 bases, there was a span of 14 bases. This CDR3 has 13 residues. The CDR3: CSAPPRGFYGYTF. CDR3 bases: TGCAGTGCTCCCCCCCGGGGATTCTATGGCTACACCTTC.

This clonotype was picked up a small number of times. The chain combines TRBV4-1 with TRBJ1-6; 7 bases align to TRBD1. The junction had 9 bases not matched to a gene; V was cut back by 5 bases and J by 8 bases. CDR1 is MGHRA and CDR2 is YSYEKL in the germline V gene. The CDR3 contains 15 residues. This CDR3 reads CASSFRQGVYSPLHF. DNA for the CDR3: TGCGCCAGCAGCTTTAGACAGGGAGTTTATTCACCCCTCCACTTT.

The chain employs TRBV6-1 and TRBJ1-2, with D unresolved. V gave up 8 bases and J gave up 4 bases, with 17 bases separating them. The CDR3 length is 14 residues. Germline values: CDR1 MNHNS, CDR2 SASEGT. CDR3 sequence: CASGQRGSPYGYTF. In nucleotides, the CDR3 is TGTGCCAGCGGTCAGAGAGGGTCCCCCTATGGCTACACCTTC.

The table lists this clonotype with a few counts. This chain's CDR3 is CASRTSRGTYEQYF. For the CDR3, the DNA is TGTGCCAGCAGAACCTCGCGGGGGACCTACGAGCAGTACTTC. This chain joins TRBV6-2 or TRBV6-3 and TRBJ2-7; 7 positions agree with TRBD2. Germline-derived CDR1 and CDR2 are MNHEY and SVGEGT. V lost 6 bases, J lost 2 bases, and 7 bases stayed unmatched. CDR3 length equals 14 residues.

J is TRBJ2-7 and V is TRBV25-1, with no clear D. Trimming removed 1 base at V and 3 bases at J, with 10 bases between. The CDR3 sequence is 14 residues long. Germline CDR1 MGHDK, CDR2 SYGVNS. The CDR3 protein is CASSESRTDYEQYF. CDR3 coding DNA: TGTGCCAGCAGTGAATCCCGTACCGACTACGAGCAGTACTTC.

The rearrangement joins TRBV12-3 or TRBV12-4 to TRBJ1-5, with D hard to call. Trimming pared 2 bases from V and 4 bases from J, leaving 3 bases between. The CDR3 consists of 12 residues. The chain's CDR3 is CASSLYNQPQHF. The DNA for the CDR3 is TGTGCCAGCAGTTTATATAATCAGCCCCAGCATTTT.

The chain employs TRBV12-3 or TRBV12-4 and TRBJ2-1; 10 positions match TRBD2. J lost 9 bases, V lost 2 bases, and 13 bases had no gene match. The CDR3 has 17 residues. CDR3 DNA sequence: TGTGCCAGCAGTTTATCTGTCCTAGCGGGGGCGGGTGTTGAGCAGTTCTTC. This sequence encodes CASSLSVLAGAGVEQFF.

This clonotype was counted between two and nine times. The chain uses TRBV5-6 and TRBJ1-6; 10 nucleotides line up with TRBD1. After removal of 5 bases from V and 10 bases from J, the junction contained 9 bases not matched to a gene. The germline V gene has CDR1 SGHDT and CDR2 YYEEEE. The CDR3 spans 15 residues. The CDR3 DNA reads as TGTGCCAGCAGTCGCGACAGGGGGCTGGCGTCACCCCTCCACTTT. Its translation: CASSRDRGLASPLHF.

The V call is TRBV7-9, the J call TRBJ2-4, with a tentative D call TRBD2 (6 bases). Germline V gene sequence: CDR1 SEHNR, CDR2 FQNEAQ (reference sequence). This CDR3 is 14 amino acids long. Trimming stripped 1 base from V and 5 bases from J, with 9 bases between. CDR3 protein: CASSLGGDQNIQYF. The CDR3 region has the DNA TGTGCCAGCAGCTTAGGGGGGGACCAAAACATTCAGTACTTC.

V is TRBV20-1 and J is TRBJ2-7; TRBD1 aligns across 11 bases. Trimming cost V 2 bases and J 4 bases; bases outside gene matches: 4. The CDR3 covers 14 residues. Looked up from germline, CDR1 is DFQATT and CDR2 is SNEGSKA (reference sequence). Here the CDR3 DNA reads TGCAGTGCTAGAAGGGGGACAGGGGGGTACGAGCAGTACTTC. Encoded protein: CSARRGTGGYEQYF.

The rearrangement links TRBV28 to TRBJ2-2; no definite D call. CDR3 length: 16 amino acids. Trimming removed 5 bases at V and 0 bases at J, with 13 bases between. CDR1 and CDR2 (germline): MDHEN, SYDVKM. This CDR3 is CASSDNLRANTGELFF. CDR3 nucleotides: TGTGCCAGCAGTGACAACCTCCGGGCGAACACCGGGGAGCTGTTTTTT.

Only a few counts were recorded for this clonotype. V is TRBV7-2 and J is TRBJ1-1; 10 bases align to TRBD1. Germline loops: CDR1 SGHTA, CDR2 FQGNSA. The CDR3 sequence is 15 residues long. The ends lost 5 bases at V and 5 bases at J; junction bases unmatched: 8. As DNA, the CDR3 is TGTGCCAGCAGCAATCGACAGGGGGCTGAAACTGAAGCTTTCTTT. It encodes CASSNRQGAETEAFF.

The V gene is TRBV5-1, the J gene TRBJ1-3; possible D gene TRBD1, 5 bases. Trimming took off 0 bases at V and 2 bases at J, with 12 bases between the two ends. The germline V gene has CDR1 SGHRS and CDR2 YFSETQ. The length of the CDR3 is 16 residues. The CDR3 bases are TGCGCCAGCAGCTTGGGACAGCTGTCGGCTGGAAACACCATATATTTT. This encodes CASSLGQLSAGNTIYF.

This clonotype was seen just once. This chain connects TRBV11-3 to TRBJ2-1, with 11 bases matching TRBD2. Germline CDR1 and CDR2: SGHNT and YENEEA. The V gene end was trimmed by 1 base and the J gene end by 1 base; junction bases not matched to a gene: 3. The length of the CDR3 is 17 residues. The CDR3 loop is CASSLGSGGASYNEQFF. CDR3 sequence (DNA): TGTGCCAGCAGCTTAGGTAGCGGGGGGGCATCCTACAATGAGCAGTTCTTC.